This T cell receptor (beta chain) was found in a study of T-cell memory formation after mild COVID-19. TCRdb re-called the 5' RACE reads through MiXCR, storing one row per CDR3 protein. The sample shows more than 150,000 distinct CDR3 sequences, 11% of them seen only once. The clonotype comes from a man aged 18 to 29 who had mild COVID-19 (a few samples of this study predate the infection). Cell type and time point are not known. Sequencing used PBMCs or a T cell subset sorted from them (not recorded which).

The CDR3 reads CASSPGSETEKLFF. In DNA, the CDR3 is TGTGCCAGCAGCCCCGGGTCAGAAACTGAAAAACTGTTTTTT. The chain joins TRBV7-9 to TRBJ1-4; D remains unclear. In germline, CDR1 is SEHNR, CDR2 FQNEAQ (reference sequence). Trimming removed 5 bases at V and 7 bases at J, with 14 bases between. The CDR3 spans 14 residues.